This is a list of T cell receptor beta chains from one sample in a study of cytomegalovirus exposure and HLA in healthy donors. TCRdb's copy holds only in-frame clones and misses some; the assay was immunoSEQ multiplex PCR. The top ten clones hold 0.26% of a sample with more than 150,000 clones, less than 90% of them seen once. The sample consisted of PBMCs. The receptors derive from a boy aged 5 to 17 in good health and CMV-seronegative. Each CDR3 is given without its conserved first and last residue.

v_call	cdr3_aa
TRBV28	ASSLWGAKNTEAF
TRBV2	ASIGGLSSYNSPLH
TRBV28	ASTGPGNSPLH
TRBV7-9	ASRWTGVVSYT
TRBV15	ATSREGGYNEQF
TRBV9	ASSEGAGSSPLH
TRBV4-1	ASSQVTGGSNQPQH
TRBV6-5	ASRTNRGTNEKLF
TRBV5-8	ASSYRYEQY
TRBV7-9	ASSSFLAGEQPQH
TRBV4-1	ASSHGQGGTDTQY
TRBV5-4	ASSLGQGPYGNTIY
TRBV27	ASRMDREAQPQH
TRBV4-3	ASSPGTGGSRGANYGYT
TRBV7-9	ASSLPAGRHYNEQF
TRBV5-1	ASSLLKPGNTEAF
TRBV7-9	ASSLSGGANEQF
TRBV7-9	ASSLVVRQGANEQF
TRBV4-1	ASAPTSGRRDEQY
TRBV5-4	ASSAGQTYYGYT
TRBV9	ASTPSGGSSYNEQF
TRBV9	ASSVPQSGQGHEAF
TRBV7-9	ASSLPSPNEQF
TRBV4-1	ASSQIQQGAYGYT
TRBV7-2	ASSLRERGYT
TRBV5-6	ASSLRPGGNEQF
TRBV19	ASSIVTGLAGEEETQY
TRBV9	ASSSRGIGTDTQY
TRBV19	ASSIGGGGNQPQH
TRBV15	ATSRDPLQETQY
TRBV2	ASSAGLGRTGELF
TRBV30	AWGPWGLAGVNTGELF
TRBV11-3	ASSPSLAGADTQY
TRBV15	ATSRDQLPGYT
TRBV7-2	ASSSWGSDRGFNEQF
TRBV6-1	AFGGGWGYTEAF
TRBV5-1	ASILRGQPQH
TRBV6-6	ASSKKVDSMYGYT
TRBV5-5	ASSLGQGYEKLF
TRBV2	ASNPYRTHEQY
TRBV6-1	ASSGDETGVDGYT
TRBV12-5	ASGSLATSGEQF
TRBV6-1	ASSDPFRTGGKTQY
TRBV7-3	ASSFGRGETQY
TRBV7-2	ASSLDRVPEQY
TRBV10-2	ATTGGSDTQY
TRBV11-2	ASSSGRGKRPYGYT
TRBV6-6	ASRTLRRSGNTIY
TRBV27	ASSLTTPLFRTTNEKLF
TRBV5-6	ASSATGTANTEAF
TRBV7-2	ASSLEGHSPLH
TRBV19	AAGQGNSPLH
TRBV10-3	AISERTSNTEAF